What follows describes a single TCR beta chain. Its antigen is currently unknown. This entry belongs to a study of cytomegalovirus exposure and HLA in healthy donors. At the level of the study: Around 190 million T cells yielded some 100 million unique TCR beta sequences, as an earlier analysis found. Study-wide findings and caveats: Most of the CMV-associated TCR beta chains (in a later analysis) appeared to be HLA-restricted. Previously analyzed data showed that most TCR beta V segments were productive at a frequency of about 87% or about 30%.

PCR employed 60 Vbeta and 13 Jbeta primers. Here immunoSEQ multiplex PCR was the method, and the copy in TCRdb shows in-frame clones only, minus some. The data show about 120,000 clones, 65% to 80% seen once. Trimming cost V 7 bases and J 2 bases, with 14 bases left between them. In germline, CDR1 is MDHEN, CDR2 SYDVKM. This CDR3 is 14 amino acids long. This chain uses TRBV28 with TRBJ1-2; tentative D call: TRBD1 (5 bases). The clonotype was recovered from a woman aged 40 to 50 in good health and CMV-seropositive. Sequencing input: PBMCs. The CDR3 here is CASKGQGLNYGYTF. CDR3 nucleotides: TGTGCCAGCAAAGGGCAGGGCCTCAACTATGGCTACACCTTC.